The source of this TCR beta chain is a study of blood T cell repertoires in COVID-19. Sequencing used immunoSEQ multiplex PCR; TCRdb keeps in-frame clones, though not all of them. The sample has over 200,000 clones, 86% seen once. Germline-derived CDR1 and CDR2 are LGHNT and FRNRAP. Trimming left V 3 bases short and J 4 bases short, with 12 bases between. This CDR3 contains 14 residues. This clone was found a few times. V is TRBV12-5 and J is TRBJ1-1, with a tentative D call TRBD1 (6 bases). The specimen was PBMCs or T cells enriched from blood (not recorded which). The sequence was obtained from a young woman who had been exposed to COVID-19. The CDR3, as DNA: TGTGCTAGTGGTTTAGGCAGGGGTGGCACTGAAGCTTTCTTT. Its protein is CASGLGRGGTEAFF.